The entry below gives a single T cell receptor (beta chain) sequence along with its context. Its target is unknown. Germline CDR1 SGDLS, CDR2 YYNGEE. V lost 1 base to trimming and J lost 1 base, with 14 bases between them. This CDR3 contains 16 residues. This specimen comes from a study of cytomegalovirus exposure and HLA in healthy donors. Amplification used 60 Vbeta primers and 13 Jbeta primers. Here immunoSEQ multiplex PCR was the method, and the copy in TCRdb shows in-frame clones only, minus some. The sample carries about 190,000 clones, 65% to 75% recorded once. Whole-study results and caveats: Among TCR beta chains, those listed as cytomegalovirus-associated numbered around 160.

The receptor's source is a man aged 25-40 years in good health and CMV-seropositive. The chain couples TRBV9 to TRBJ1-2; possibly TRBD1 for D (6 bases). The sequencing input was PBMCs. DNA for the CDR3: TGTGCCAGCAGCGTACACAGGGTTGGGGATAACTATGGCTACACCTTC. It encodes CASSVHRVGDNYGYTF.